This T cell receptor (beta chain) was identified in a study of OX40 agonist ivuxolimab in advanced cancers. Study context: Therapy given before enrollment (anti-PD-1, anti-PD-L1 or anti-CTLA-4) was allowed, and 35% to 45% had some. Study-wide points: CD4+ T cells averaged fewer expanded clones than CD8+ T cells. Still undetermined is the antigen specificity of the expanded peripheral T cells.

Sequencing used immunoSEQ multiplex PCR; TCRdb keeps in-frame clones, though not all of them. The data hold some 70,000 clones, with around 88% observed a single time. In the case of this clone: Its target is not known. The sample has other DNA sequences that encode this CDR3 too.

With 0 bases removed from V and 0 bases from J, the gap between germline ends came to 7 bases. CDR3 size: 14 residues. Germline V lookup: CDR1 SGHRS, CDR2 YFSETQ. Specimen: CD4+ or CD8+ T cells sorted from blood, collected in a trial of the OX40 agonist ivuxolimab. The chain joins TRBV5-1 to TRBJ2-7, with unresolved D. The clonotype originates from an adult with an advanced solid tumor such as melanoma, head and neck, liver or kidney cancer. The CDR3 loop reads CASSLAPDSYEQYF. The DNA for the CDR3 is TGCGCCAGCAGCTTGGCTCCTGACTCCTACGAGCAGTACTTC.